A single sample is the source of the 18 T cell receptor beta chains below, sequenced in a study of OX40 agonist ivuxolimab in advanced cancers. Sequencing used immunoSEQ multiplex PCR; TCRdb keeps in-frame clones, though not all of them. In the table there are 70,000 to 80,000 clones, roughly 80% of which are singletons. Specimen: CD4+ or CD8+ T cells sorted from blood, collected in a trial of the OX40 agonist ivuxolimab. The receptor source for this set is an adult with an advanced solid tumor such as melanoma, head and neck, liver or kidney cancer.

CDR3 bases: TGTGCCAGCAGCTCGCCTTCCTACGAGCAGTACTTC. It is translated as CASSSPSYEQYF. The V gene is TRBV7-8, the J gene TRBJ2-7, with no clear D. Per the germline V gene, CDR1 is SGHVS and CDR2 is FQNEAQ. CDR3 length: 12 amino acids. The V and J ends lost 4 bases and 1 base respectively, with 5 bases between them.

This chain links TRBV30 with TRBJ1-2; D call uncertain. This CDR3 has 11 amino acids. V dropped 2 bases and J dropped 5 bases, with 6 bases sitting between them. Germline V gene sequence: CDR1 GTSNPN, CDR2 SVGIG (reference sequence). The DNA for the CDR3 is TGTGCCTGGAGTCTTTTTTATGGCTACACCTTC. It encodes CAWSLFYGYTF.

This chain links TRBV9 with TRBJ2-2, with TRBD2 matching over 10 bases. CDR1 is SGDLS, CDR2 YYNGEE, per germline. This CDR3 is built from 20 residues. Unmatched junction bases numbered 14, after V lost 2 bases and J lost 1 base. The CDR3 region is CASSVSLLAGHTRNTGELFF. In DNA, the CDR3 is TGTGCCAGCAGCGTTTCCCTACTAGCGGGGCATACAAGGAACACCGGGGAGCTGTTTTTT.

J is TRBJ2-7 and V is TRBV7-2; D is unresolved. Germline V gene data show CDR1 as SGHTA and CDR2 as FQGNSA. The CDR3 has 14 amino acids. Trimming took off 2 bases at V and 0 bases at J, with 8 bases between the two ends. CDR3 protein: CASSLSWHSYEQYF. CDR3 nucleotides: TGTGCCAGCAGCTTATCATGGCACTCCTACGAGCAGTACTTC. Full variable domain (missing parts from reference TRBV7-2 and TRBJ2-7): GAGVSQSPSNKVTEKGKDVELRCDPISGHTALYWYRQSLGQGLEFLIYFQGNSAPDKSGLPSDRFSAERTGGSVSTLTIQRTQQEDSAVYLCASSLSWHSYEQYFGPGTRLTVT.

This chain links TRBV4-2 with TRBJ2-3; no definite D call. Germline V gives CDR1 LGHNA, CDR2 YNFKEQ. V was cut by 2 bases and J by 5 bases, with 11 bases left in between. There are 14 residues in the CDR3. The CDR3 spells CASSQRGSGDTQYF. The DNA of the CDR3 is TGTGCCAGCAGCCAACGAGGTTCCGGAGATACGCAGTATTTT.

The chain combines TRBV4-1 with TRBJ2-2; a weak D match, TRBD2 (5 bases). This CDR3 has 13 amino acids. V was cut by 3 bases and J by 6 bases, with 8 bases left in between. Germline V gene data show CDR1 as MGHRA and CDR2 as YSYEKL. For the CDR3, the DNA is TGCGCCAGCAGCCAGTTACTAGCCGGGGAGCTGTTTTTT. Residues: CASSQLLAGELFF.

The chain combines TRBV6-5 with TRBJ2-7, with D perhaps matching TRBD1 (6 bases). The CDR3 has 16 amino acids. V lost 0 bases and J 6 bases, leaving 18 bases between the germline ends. In germline, CDR1 is MNHEY, CDR2 SVGAGI. CDR3 coding DNA: TGTGCCAGCAGTTACTCGATGCAGGGGCCGAAGGGCGAGCAGTACTTC. Its translation: CASSYSMQGPKGEQYF.

J is TRBJ2-5 and V is TRBV6-1; D unresolved. V lost 7 bases and J lost 2, with 5 bases in between. From germline, CDR1 is MNHNS and CDR2 SASEGT. The CDR3 length is 11 residues. The DNA of the CDR3 is TGTGCCAGCACCACTCAAGAGACCCAGTACTTC. Its protein product is CASTTQETQYF.

The chain is built from TRBV19 and TRBJ2-1; 12 bases are shared with TRBD2. V shed 3 bases and J 3 bases; nucleotides not matched to a gene: 3. Germline V lookup: CDR1 LNHDA, CDR2 SQIVND (reference sequence). The CDR3 loop spans 16 amino acids. CDR3: CASSITSGRFYNEQFF. The CDR3 DNA sequence: TGTGCCAGTAGTATTACTAGCGGGAGGTTCTACAATGAGCAGTTCTTC.

The chain recombines TRBV4-2 with TRBJ1-2; D is ambiguous. Trimming removed 0 bases at V and 3 bases at J, with 11 bases between. This CDR3 has 15 amino acids. Germline V gives CDR1 LGHNA, CDR2 YNFKEQ. The CDR3 nucleotides read TGTGCCAGCAGCCAAGATGAGGGCAGTTACTATGGCTACACCTTC. This encodes CASSQDEGSYYGYTF.

The J gene is TRBJ2-6, the V gene TRBV29-1, with 10 positions matching TRBD2. The length of the CDR3 is 15 residues. CDR1 and CDR2 from the germline V gene are SQVTM and ANQGSEA. Trimming removed 6 bases from V and 3 bases from J; junction bases left unmatched: 5. This CDR3 is CSVSGRAFGANVLTF. The DNA of the CDR3 is TGCAGCGTGAGCGGGAGGGCCTTTGGGGCCAACGTCCTGACTTTC.

This clone came up once. The chain carries TRBV5-1 and TRBJ1-1, with D perhaps matching TRBD1 (5 bases). This CDR3 has 14 residues. V was trimmed by 0 bases and J by 5 bases, leaving 11 bases between them. Germline CDR1 reads SGHRS; CDR2 reads YFSETQ. In DNA form, the CDR3 reads TGCGCCAGCAGCTTGGGCAGGGAGGGTACTGAAGCTTTCTTT. It is translated as CASSLGREGTEAFF.

CDR3 nucleotide sequence: TGTGCTAGTGGTTTTGGTCCGTACGGGCGGGAGATAGCCAAAAACATTCAGTACTTC. Translating gives CASGFGPYGREIAKNIQYF. The rearrangement links TRBV12-5 to TRBJ2-4, with 7 bases aligning to TRBD2. V lost 3 bases to trimming and J lost 0 bases; unmatched junction nucleotides: 14. Per germline, CDR1 LGHNT and CDR2 FRNRAP. The CDR3 consists of 19 residues.

The gene calls are TRBV6-1 and TRBJ2-7; tentatively, D is TRBD1 (5 bases). Trimming took 4 bases from V and 2 from J, leaving 12 bases between them. The CDR3 contains 14 residues. CDR1 and CDR2 from the germline V gene are MNHNS and SASEGT. The CDR3 coding sequence is TGTGCCAGCAGTGTGGGGCCGACAACCTACGAGCAGTACTTC. Residues: CASSVGPTTYEQYF.

The rearrangement uses TRBV25-1 and TRBJ1-4, with D possibly matching TRBD1 (6 bases). V gave up 0 bases and J gave up 7 bases, with 12 bases separating them. The germline gives CDR1 MGHDK, CDR2 SYGVNS. The CDR3 has 15 residues. The CDR3 bases are TGTGCCAGCAGTGAATACGGGGGCGCGGGTGAAAAACTGTTTTTT. Translating it yields CASSEYGGAGEKLFF.

J is TRBJ2-7 and V is TRBV5-1, with D hard to call. Trimming took 4 bases from V and 4 from J, leaving 9 bases between them. This CDR3 is built from 12 residues. In germline, CDR1 is SGHRS, CDR2 YFSETQ. CDR3 in DNA: TGCGCCAGCAGCCCCAGTGGGTACGAGCAGTACTTC. Translating it yields CASSPSGYEQYF.

A single count supports this clone. The rearrangement links TRBV7-9 to TRBJ1-2, with a weak D call TRBD1 (6 bases). The germline V and J ends were trimmed by 4 bases and 4 bases, with 16 bases remaining between them. CDR1 and CDR2 (germline): SEHNR, FQNEAQ (reference sequence). CDR3 length: 15 residues. CDR3 residues: CASSSGPQGTYGYTF. CDR3 nucleotides: TGTGCCAGCAGCTCGGGTCCACAGGGCACCTATGGCTACACCTTC.

The rearrangement links TRBV6-6 to TRBJ1-1; no reliable D call. Trimming took off 0 bases at V and 3 bases at J, with 5 bases between the two ends. The CDR3 covers 13 residues. Germline-derived CDR1 and CDR2 are MNHNY and SVGAGI (reference sequence). The CDR3 DNA reads TGTGCCAGCAGTTACTCCGGTTACACTGAAGCTTTCTTT. Its protein product is CASSYSGYTEAFF.